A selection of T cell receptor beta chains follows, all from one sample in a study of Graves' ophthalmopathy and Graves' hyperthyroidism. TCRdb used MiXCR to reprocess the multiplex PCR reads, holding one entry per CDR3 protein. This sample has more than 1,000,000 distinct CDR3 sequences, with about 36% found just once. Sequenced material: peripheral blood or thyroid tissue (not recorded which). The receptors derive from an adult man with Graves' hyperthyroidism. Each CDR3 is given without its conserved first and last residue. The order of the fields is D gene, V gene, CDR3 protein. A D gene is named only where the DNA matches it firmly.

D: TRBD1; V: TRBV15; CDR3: ATSRETGLSQPQH
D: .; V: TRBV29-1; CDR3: SVAWDRPEQY
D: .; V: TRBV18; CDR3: ASSPSRRDQPQH
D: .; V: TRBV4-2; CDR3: ASSQGGAVGYEQY
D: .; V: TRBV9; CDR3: ASSAGGTNEKLF
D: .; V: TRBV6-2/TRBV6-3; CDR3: ASSNGQHNQPQH
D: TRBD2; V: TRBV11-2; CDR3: ASRYLAGGRYEQY
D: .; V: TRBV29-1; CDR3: SVGGGVSSGANVLT
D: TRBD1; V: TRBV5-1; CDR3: ASSSWTGDTEAF
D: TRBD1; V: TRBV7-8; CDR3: ASPGTGGTQY
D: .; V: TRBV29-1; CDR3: SVAEGFETQY
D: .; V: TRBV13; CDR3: ASSSPGSYRYGYT
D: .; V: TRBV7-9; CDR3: ASTQTEVEGYT
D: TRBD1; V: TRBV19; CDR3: ASSAGQGYEH
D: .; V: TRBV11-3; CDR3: ASSRIPGSYGYT
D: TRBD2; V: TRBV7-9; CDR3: ATTGGGETQY
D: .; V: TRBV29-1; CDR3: SVTGSNYGYT
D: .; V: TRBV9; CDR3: ASSVAALYGYT
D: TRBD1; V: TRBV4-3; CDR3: TSSQGQGASEKLF
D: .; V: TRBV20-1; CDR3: SALQTNTEAF
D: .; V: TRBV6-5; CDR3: ASKGEEFYEQY
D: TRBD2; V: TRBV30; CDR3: AWSGESGRAVQY
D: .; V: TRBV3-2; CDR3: ASSQEQRRGWDEQY
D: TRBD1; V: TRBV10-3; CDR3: AISDPTGGNSPLH
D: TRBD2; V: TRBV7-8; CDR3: ASSYSGSTYEQY
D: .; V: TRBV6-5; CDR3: ASSSNGPQPQH
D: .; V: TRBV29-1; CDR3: SAVPGNWDTGELF
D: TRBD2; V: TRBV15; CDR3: AASRGTAGAGANVLT
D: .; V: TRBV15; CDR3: ATSRDGWDQPQH
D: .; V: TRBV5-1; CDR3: ASSWGPVGSPEAF
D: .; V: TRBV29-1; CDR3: SPHFGALNTEAF
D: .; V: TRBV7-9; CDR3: ASILARSTDTQY
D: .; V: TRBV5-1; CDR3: ASSPGIAYEQY
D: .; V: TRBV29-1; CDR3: SVEVQTQY
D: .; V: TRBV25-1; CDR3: ASSPRDLIRDTEAF
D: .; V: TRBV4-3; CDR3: ASSQDGDGEETQY
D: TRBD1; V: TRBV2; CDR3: ASSEGTGAYGYT
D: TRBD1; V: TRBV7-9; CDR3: ASSQPGQGNRAF
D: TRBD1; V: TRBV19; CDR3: ASSIGAVGQGLYEQY
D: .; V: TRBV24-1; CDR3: ATKQGTTGELF
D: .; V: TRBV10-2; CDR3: ASSVRDTDNSPLH
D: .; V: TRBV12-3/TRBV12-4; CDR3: ASKTGTSKF
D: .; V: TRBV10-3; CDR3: AISERSDSLNEKLF
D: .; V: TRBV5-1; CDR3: ASSLGQASTEAF
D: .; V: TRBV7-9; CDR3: ASSLGWRAQETQY
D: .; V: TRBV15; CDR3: ATSRGRGATDTQY
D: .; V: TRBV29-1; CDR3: SAVTADQPQH
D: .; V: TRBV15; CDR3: ATSRDTGTNEAF
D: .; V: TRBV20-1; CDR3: SAHEYT
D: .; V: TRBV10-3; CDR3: AISARHQETQY
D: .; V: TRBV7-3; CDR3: ASSLTGDNEQF
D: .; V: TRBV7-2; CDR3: ASDMGGAGNTIY
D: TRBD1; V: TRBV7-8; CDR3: ASSLRDRGNYEQY
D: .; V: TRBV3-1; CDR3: ASSPRRGQPQH
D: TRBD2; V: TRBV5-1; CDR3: ASSPLTSGEETQY
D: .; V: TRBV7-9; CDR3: ASSLPGGSGELF
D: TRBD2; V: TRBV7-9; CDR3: ASLLAADTDTQY
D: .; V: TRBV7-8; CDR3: AGSARPLLAGDQPQH
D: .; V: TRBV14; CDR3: ASGTGGSYTEAF